Below are 22 T cell receptor beta chains sequenced from a single sample in a study of T cell responses to AZD1222 COVID-19 vaccine. Only in-frame clones appear in the TCRdb table, and some are missing; sequencing was by immunoSEQ multiplex PCR. The repertoire holds approximately 90,000 clones, with around 90% as singletons. This sample comprised peripheral blood, obtained on day 0 of AZD1222 vaccination. The origin of the receptors is an adult in good health.

V is TRBV12-3 or TRBV12-4 and J is TRBJ2-6; D uncertain. This CDR3 contains 13 residues. V lost 6 bases and J lost 0, with 3 bases in between. In DNA form, the CDR3 reads TGTGCCAGCAGCCGCTCTGGGGCCAACGTCCTGACTTTC. It translates to CASSRSGANVLTF.

A single count supports this clone. The J gene is TRBJ2-5, the V gene TRBV15; D uncertain. Germline assignment: CDR1 LNHNV and CDR2 YYDKDF (reference sequence). The CDR3 has 13 amino acids. V was pared by 8 bases and J by 3 bases, with 13 bases between. Here the CDR3 reads CATAFGGEETQYF. CDR3 coding DNA: TGTGCCACCGCCTTTGGCGGAGAAGAGACCCAGTACTTC.

This sequence joins TRBV6-5 and TRBJ1-2, with D uncertain. From germline, CDR1 is MNHEY and CDR2 SVGAGI. The CDR3 runs 14 residues. V was pared by 6 bases and J by 5 bases, with 16 bases between. CDR3 residues: CASSLDAGGYGYTF. The CDR3, as DNA: TGTGCCAGCAGCCTAGATGCAGGAGGATATGGCTACACCTTC.

This clone was seen once. CDR3 sequence reads: CASSHSGTGNQPQHF. CDR3 DNA: TGTGCCAGCAGCCACTCCGGGACAGGTAATCAGCCCCAGCATTTT. This sequence joins TRBV3-1 (or the pseudogene TRBV3-2) and TRBJ1-5; 8 nucleotides agree with TRBD1. Germline V lookup: CDR1 LGHDT, CDR2 YNNKEL (reference sequence). The J segment lost 4 bases and the V segment lost 3 bases, leaving 5 bases of the junction unmatched. The CDR3 is made up of 15 amino acids.

This chain links TRBV7-2 with TRBJ1-2; D possibly corresponds to TRBD1 (5 bases). The CDR3 consists of 13 residues. The V gene's germline CDR1 is SGHTA and CDR2 FQGNSA. V was shortened by 6 bases and J by 4 bases, with 12 bases between the two germline ends. CDR3 sequence (DNA): TGTGCCAGCAGTCCGGGGGTTCTCTATGGCTACACCTTC. This codes for CASSPGVLYGYTF.

This clone has just one count. The chain couples TRBV28 to TRBJ1-2; possible D gene TRBD1, 5 bases. The CDR3 is 13 residues long. V was trimmed by 8 bases and J by 8 bases, leaving 18 bases between them. CDR1 and CDR2 (germline): MDHEN, SYDVKM. CDR3 DNA sequence: TGTGCCAGCTTGAAGGGCGAGGGGCGCGGCTACACCTTC. Its protein is CASLKGEGRGYTF.

The rearrangement joins TRBV7-2 to TRBJ2-3, with D possibly TRBD2 on 6 matching bases. Trimming stripped 7 bases from V and 4 bases from J, with 18 bases between. The V gene's germline CDR1 is SGHTA and CDR2 FQGNSA. CDR3 length equals 15 residues. The CDR3 loop reads CASIKAVGGADTQYF. In DNA, the CDR3 is TGTGCCAGCATCAAGGCGGTCGGGGGAGCAGATACGCAGTATTTT.

V is TRBV24-1 and J is TRBJ2-1, with 10 bases fitting TRBD1. Germline V lookup: CDR1 KGHDR, CDR2 SFDVKD. CDR3 length: 18 residues. The ends lost 5 bases at V and 9 bases at J; junction bases unmatched: 18. This chain's CDR3 is CATSVPPTGGAWLCEQFF. The CDR3 nucleotides read TGTGCCACCAGTGTTCCCCCGACAGGGGGCGCGTGGCTCTGTGAGCAGTTCTTC.

V gene TRBV19 combines with J gene TRBJ2-5; D possibly matches TRBD1 or TRBD2 (6 bases each). The CDR3 consists of 15 residues. The V end lost 5 bases, the J end lost 2 bases, and 15 bases lay between the germline ends. The germline CDR1 and CDR2 sequences are LNHDA and SQIVND (reference sequence). Written as DNA, the CDR3 is TGTGCCAGTAGTCCCAGGGGAGGTCGGCAAGAGACCCAGTACTTC. It is translated as CASSPRGGRQETQYF.

The chain recombines TRBV5-1 with TRBJ1-2; no clear D. Trimming cost V 0 bases and J 0 bases, with 9 bases left between them. This CDR3 contains 15 residues. The germline gives CDR1 SGHRS, CDR2 YFSETQ. The CDR3 is CASSLVSNSNYGYTF. The CDR3 coding sequence is TGCGCCAGCAGCTTGGTCAGCAATTCTAACTATGGCTACACCTTC. The whole variable domain, remainder taken from reference TRBV5-1 and TRBJ1-2, is KAGVTQTPRYLIKTRGQQVTLSCSPISGHRSVSWYQQTPGQGLQFLFEYFSETQRNKGNFPGRFSGRQFSNSRSEMNVSTLELGDSALYLCASSLVSNSNYGYTFGSGTRLTVV.

This chain joins TRBV7-9 and TRBJ2-1; the D is unclear. Trimming stripped 3 bases from V and 7 bases from J, with 13 bases between. This CDR3 is built from 14 residues. Germline V gene sequence: CDR1 SEHNR, CDR2 FQNEAQ (reference sequence). For the CDR3, the DNA is TGTGCCAGCAGCTTCGCCCATGTCGGGAATGAGCAGTTCTTC. It yields the protein CASSFAHVGNEQFF.

The chain combines TRBV2 with TRBJ1-5; 7 bases match TRBD1. The V and J ends lost 7 bases and 1 base, in that order; junction bases with no gene match: 7. This CDR3 comprises 15 residues. From germline, CDR1 is SNHLY and CDR2 FYNNEI. The DNA of the CDR3 is TGTGCCAGCACCCCGGACAGGTTGAGCAATCAGCCCCAGCATTTT. Translated: CASTPDRLSNQPQHF. Full variable domain (missing parts from reference TRBV2 and TRBJ1-5): EPEVTQTPSHQVTQMGQEVILRCVPISNHLYFYWYRQILGQKVEFLVSFYNNEISEKSEIFDDQFSVERPDGSNFTLKIRSTKLEDSAMYFCASTPDRLSNQPQHFGDGTRLSIL.

V gene TRBV7-2 combines with J gene TRBJ2-2, with D possibly TRBD1 on 6 matching bases. Germline values: CDR1 SGHTA, CDR2 FQGNSA. CDR3 size: 16 residues. Trimming cost V 0 bases and J 4 bases, with 12 bases left between them. CDR3 nucleotides: TGTGCCAGCAGCTTAGCGCCAGGGGTCGGCACCGGGGAGCTGTTTTTT. This sequence encodes CASSLAPGVGTGELFF.

This chain joins TRBV5-1 and TRBJ2-1; 9 bases are a match to TRBD2. Germline loops: CDR1 SGHRS, CDR2 YFSETQ. The CDR3 is 14 amino acids. The V gene end was trimmed by 2 bases and the J gene end by 7 bases; junction bases not matched to a gene: 4. The CDR3 reads CASSFSGSWNEQFF. The CDR3 DNA is TGCGCCAGCAGCTTTAGCGGGAGCTGGAATGAGCAGTTCTTC.

This clone was observed once. The V gene is TRBV5-6, the J gene TRBJ1-1; D unresolved. This CDR3 has 17 amino acids. Germline lookup yields CDR1 SGHDT and CDR2 YYEEEE. V was cut by 5 bases and J by 0 bases, with 20 bases left in between. The CDR3 DNA follows: TGTGCCAGCAGTGGAGGCAATGGACCCCTCCTGAACACTGAAGCTTTCTTT. This translates into CASSGGNGPLLNTEAFF.

This chain joins TRBV4-1 and TRBJ2-7, with 11 positions matching TRBD2. With 1 base clipped from V and 1 base from J, the junction kept 3 bases outside the gene matches. There are 16 residues in the CDR3. CDR1 is MGHRA, CDR2 YSYEKL, per germline. CDR3 DNA: TGCGCCAGCAGCCAAGTGGGACTAGCGGCTTCCTACGAGCAGTACTTC. This gives the protein CASSQVGLAASYEQYF.

The chain uses TRBV6-1 and TRBJ1-5; D gene ambiguous. This CDR3 contains 15 residues. The V end lost 0 bases, the J end lost 0 bases, and 6 bases lay between the germline ends. Germline loops: CDR1 MNHNS, CDR2 SASEGT. CDR3 residues: CASSEAGSSNQPQHF. The CDR3 DNA follows: TGTGCCAGCAGTGAAGCAGGGAGTAGCAATCAGCCCCAGCATTTT.

Only a few counts were recorded for this clone. The rearrangement uses TRBV4-1 and TRBJ1-4, with D possibly being TRBD1 (6 bases). CDR1 MGHRA and CDR2 YSYEKL come from the germline V gene. Trimming took 0 bases from V and 8 from J, leaving 13 bases between them. The CDR3 is made up of 15 amino acids. CDR3 in DNA: TGCGCCAGCAGCCAAGATCCCAGGGGAGGAGAAAAACTGTTTTTT. Amino acid sequence: CASSQDPRGGEKLFF.

The rearrangement links TRBV12-3 or TRBV12-4 to TRBJ2-3, with D hard to call. Trimming took 4 bases from V and 4 from J, leaving 6 bases between them. CDR3 length: 12 amino acids. The CDR3: CASSSRADTQYF. The CDR3 DNA reads as TGTGCCAGCAGTTCAAGGGCAGATACGCAGTATTTT.

This sequence joins TRBV7-2 and TRBJ1-2, with D possibly matching TRBD1 (6 bases). Germline values: CDR1 SGHTA, CDR2 FQGNSA. Trimming shortened V by 1 base and J by 3 bases, and 15 bases separated the two germline ends. The CDR3 loop spans 16 amino acids. This CDR3 is CASSLVPGEGDYGYTF. In nucleotides, the CDR3 is TGTGCCAGCAGCTTAGTACCGGGGGAGGGGGACTATGGCTACACCTTC. Filled out from reference TRBV7-2 and TRBJ1-2, the complete variable domain reads GAGVSQSPSNKVTEKGKDVELRCDPISGHTALYWYRQSLGQGLEFLIYFQGNSAPDKSGLPSDRFSAERTGGSVSTLTIQRTQQEDSAVYLCASSLVPGEGDYGYTFGSGTRLTVV.

The V gene is TRBV28, the J gene TRBJ1-2; D gene unclear. Germline V lookup: CDR1 MDHEN, CDR2 SYDVKM. V was pared by 4 bases and J by 7 bases, with 16 bases between. CDR3 length: 14 residues. The CDR3 nucleotides read TGTGCCAGCAGTTCCCCCCAGCCCCGGGGTGGCTACACCTTC. Translation gives CASSSPQPRGGYTF.

This chain connects TRBV5-4 to TRBJ1-6; possibly TRBD1 for D (6 bases). In germline, CDR1 is SGHNT, CDR2 YYREEE (reference sequence). V gave up 4 bases and J gave up 13 bases, with 18 bases separating them. The CDR3 consists of 14 residues. The CDR3 region has the DNA TGTGCCAGCAGCCAGGACAGTAACCCTCAGCCCCTCCACTTT. Translating it yields CASSQDSNPQPLHF.